The clone carrying this T cell receptor (beta chain) was observed at least ten times. The data were taken from a study of early T cells in non-severe SARS-CoV-2 infection. Separate cDNA molecules each had unique molecular identifiers attached to them. TCRdb re-analysed the 5' RACE reads in MiXCR, keeping a single row per CDR3 protein. The repertoire holds 30,000 to 45,000 distinct CDR3 sequences, with 5.8% as singletons. Trimming left V 2 bases short and J 6 bases short, with 13 bases between. The CDR3 has 14 amino acids. The TCR was taken from an adult who was a healthcare worker with PCR-confirmed SARS-CoV-2 infection or an uninfected control (not recorded which). V is TRBV12-3 or TRBV12-4 and J is TRBJ1-1, with D perhaps matching TRBD1 (6 bases). The sample taken for sequencing was whole blood. The CDR3 spells CASSLLQGKSEAFF. The CDR3 coding sequence is TGTGCCAGCAGTTTACTCCAGGGGAAGTCTGAAGCTTTCTTT.